This TCR beta chain came from a study of blood T cells in healthy people across ages. PCR was performed a second time for about 7 to 11 cycles using a sample-barcoded 5' primer and a J-beta primer mix. TCRdb passed the 5' RACE reads through MiXCR, listing each CDR3 protein once. There are 800,000 or so distinct CDR3 sequences in the sample; 55% to 65% occur only once, and around 30% lies in the top ten. The length of the CDR3 is 14 residues. Germline CDR1 MDHEN, CDR2 SYDVKM. The V end was cut by 2 bases, the J end by 5 bases, with 12 bases between. The genes are TRBV28 and TRBJ1-2; the D is unclear. Input material: blood. This TCR came from a man aged 25 to 45 in good health. The CDR3 protein is CASSLKAVRYGYTF. The CDR3 nucleotides read TGTGCCAGCAGTTTAAAGGCAGTGAGATATGGCTACACCTTC.